Each of the 16 T cell receptor beta chains below was sequenced from the same sample in a study of cytomegalovirus exposure and HLA in healthy donors. It was with 60 Vbeta and 13 Jbeta primers that the PCR ran. The protocol was immunoSEQ multiplex PCR, while the TCRdb copy is restricted to in-frame clones and leaves out a portion. This table holds just over 70,000 clones, 74% found once. The sample taken for sequencing was PBMCs. The receptors derive from a human donor in good health.

In nucleotides, the CDR3 is TGTGCCAGCAGTTTCCCCTCCGGACAGGGTCACCACGAGCAGTACTTC. It is translated as CASSFPSGQGHHEQYF. This sequence joins TRBV28 and TRBJ2-7; TRBD1 aligns across 8 bases. This CDR3 has 16 residues. V was clipped by 3 bases and J by 5 bases; unmatched bases: 12. Looked up from germline, CDR1 is MDHEN and CDR2 is SYDVKM.

CDR3 nucleotides: TGCGCCAGCAGCCGGAATAGTCTAGCCGAGCAGTTCTTC. It specifies CASSRNSLAEQFF. The chain is built from TRBV5-1 and TRBJ2-1; D might be TRBD2 (5 bases). Trimming took off 4 bases at V and 10 bases at J, with 15 bases between the two ends. CDR1 and CDR2 from the germline V gene are SGHRS and YFSETQ. The CDR3 runs 13 residues.

Note on this clone: This CDR3 is also generated by other DNA sequences in the sample. The chain's CDR3 is CASSPGTSGYEQYF. The CDR3, as DNA: TGTGCCAGCAGTCCCGGGACTAGCGGATACGAGCAGTACTTC. This chain joins TRBV6-1 and TRBJ2-7; 11 nucleotides align to TRBD2. Germline trimming cut 5 bases from V and 4 bases from J; bases unmatched to any gene: 4. The CDR3 is made up of 14 amino acids. Germline V CDR1 and CDR2: MNHNS, SASEGT.

This chain uses TRBV10-1 with TRBJ2-1, with D possibly TRBD1 on 6 matching bases. V was trimmed by 5 bases and J by 5 bases, leaving 13 bases between them. The CDR3 is 14 residues long. Germline CDR1 WNHNN, CDR2 SYGVQD (reference sequence). The CDR3 sequence is CASSHGQSHNEQFF. Written as DNA, the CDR3 is TGCGCCAGCAGTCACGGACAGTCCCACAATGAGCAGTTCTTC.

The V and J genes are TRBV6-1 and TRBJ2-1; TRBD1 matches 7 bases. Germline V gene sequence: CDR1 MNHNS, CDR2 SASEGT. Unmatched junction bases numbered 10, after V lost 3 bases and J lost 5 bases. The CDR3 covers 16 residues. The CDR3 region is CASSEFTGDNNNEQFF. CDR3 DNA: TGTGCCAGCAGTGAGTTTACAGGGGATAATAACAATGAGCAGTTCTTC.

The chain couples TRBV5-6 to TRBJ2-7; 12 positions match TRBD1. The length of the CDR3 is 15 residues. Germline V lookup: CDR1 SGHDT, CDR2 YYEEEE. After removal of 0 bases from V and 5 bases from J, the junction contained 3 bases not matched to a gene. CDR3 in DNA: TGTGCCAGCAGCTTGGTGGGGACAGGGGGCGACGAGCAGTACTTC. Its translation: CASSLVGTGGDEQYF.

The V call is TRBV6-1, the J call TRBJ2-1, with 10 bases fitting TRBD1. CDR1 is MNHNS, CDR2 SASEGT, per germline. The length of the CDR3 is 14 residues. V lost 8 bases to trimming and J lost 7 bases; unmatched junction nucleotides: 8. CDR3 coding DNA: TGTGCCAGCGGTCGGGACAGGGGAGGAAATGAGCAGTTCTTC. Amino acids: CASGRDRGGNEQFF.

The chain recombines TRBV10-1 with TRBJ2-2; 8 bases match TRBD2. The CDR3 has 16 residues. V dropped 6 bases and J dropped 6; count of bases not matched to a gene: 12. Per germline, CDR1 WNHNN and CDR2 SYGVQD (reference sequence). This CDR3 reads CASSGDLAGGAGELFF. CDR3 bases: TGCGCCAGCAGCGGGGACCTGGCGGGAGGCGCCGGGGAGCTGTTTTTT.

The chain recombines TRBV19 with TRBJ2-2; TRBD2 aligns across 10 bases. CDR3 length: 15 amino acids. The ends lost 6 bases at V and 5 bases at J; junction bases unmatched: 6. Germline CDR1 LNHDA, CDR2 SQIVND (reference sequence). The CDR3 DNA follows: TGTGCCAGTAGGCCTAGCGGGAGTGGTACCGGGGAGCTGTTTTTT. Its protein product is CASRPSGSGTGELFF.

This rearrangement joins TRBV14 to TRBJ1-3, with D perhaps TRBD1 (5 bases). Trimming shortened V by 3 bases and J by 4 bases, and 10 bases separated the two germline ends. Germline V gene sequence: CDR1 SGHDN, CDR2 FVKESK. The CDR3 covers 14 residues. CDR3 in DNA: TGTGCCAGCAGCCAGCAGGGATCAGGAAACACCATATATTTT. Translating it yields CASSQQGSGNTIYF.

This chain connects TRBV30 to TRBJ2-7; TRBD2 is a possible D gene (6 bases). Trimming took off 0 bases at V and 5 bases at J, with 20 bases between the two ends. The germline CDR1 and CDR2 sequences are GTSNPN and SVGIG (reference sequence). This CDR3 contains 16 residues. The CDR3 DNA is TGTGCCTGGAGTGTAACGGGAGACTTTATAATGGACGAGCAGTACTTC. Translating gives CAWSVTGDFIMDEQYF. Variable domain in full (rest from reference TRBV30 and TRBJ2-7): SQTIHQWPATLVQPVGSPLSLECTVEGTSNPNLYWYRQAAGRGLQLLFYSVGIGQISSEVPQNLSASRPQDRQFILSSKKLLLSDSGFYLCAWSVTGDFIMDEQYFGPGTRLTVT.

This clone appeared a single time. J is TRBJ2-5 and V is TRBV10-1; TRBD1 might be the D (5 bases). The germline CDR1 and CDR2 sequences are WNHNN and SYGVQD (reference sequence). The CDR3 runs to 16 residues. The V and J ends lost 5 bases and 3 bases respectively, with 19 bases between them. Here the CDR3 DNA reads TGCGCCAGCAGTCGCGGACCTGGGGAAGGGGAAGAGACCCAGTACTTC. Protein sequence: CASSRGPGEGEETQYF.

The V and J genes are TRBV5-1 and TRBJ1-2; 8 nucleotides match TRBD1. CDR1 and CDR2 from the germline V gene are SGHRS and YFSETQ. After removal of 5 bases from V and 8 bases from J, the junction contained 5 bases not matched to a gene. The length of the CDR3 is 12 residues. This chain's CDR3 is CASSSTGEGYTF. The CDR3 bases are TGCGCCAGCAGTTCGACAGGGGAAGGCTACACCTTC. Full variable domain (remainder filled in from reference TRBV5-1 and TRBJ1-2): KAGVTQTPRYLIKTRGQQVTLSCSPISGHRSVSWYQQTPGQGLQFLFEYFSETQRNKGNFPGRFSGRQFSNSRSEMNVSTLELGDSALYLCASSSTGEGYTFGSGTRLTVV.

The chain employs TRBV19 and TRBJ2-1, with 10 bases matching TRBD2. Trimming cost V 4 bases and J 4 bases; bases outside gene matches: 10. The CDR3 is 17 residues long. Germline V lookup: CDR1 LNHDA, CDR2 SQIVND (reference sequence). In DNA, the CDR3 is TGTGCCAGTAGTAGGCGACTAGCGGGCGCATCTTACAATGAGCAGTTCTTC. Translation: CASSRRLAGASYNEQFF. The entire variable domain, with the rest obtained from reference TRBV19 and TRBJ2-1, is as follows: DGGITQSPKYLFRKEGQNVTLSCEQNLNHDAMYWYRQDPGQGLRLIYYSQIVNDFQKGDIAEGYSVSREKKESFPLTVTSAQKNPTAFYLCASSRRLAGASYNEQFFGPGTRLTVL.

V and J are TRBV7-9 and TRBJ1-4; weak D call: TRBD1 (6 bases). Trimming removed 1 base from V and 6 bases from J, with 15 bases in between. The CDR3 extends over 16 amino acids. The germline CDR1 and CDR2 sequences are SEHNR and FQNEAQ (reference sequence). The CDR3 sequence is CASSLGTVFDHEKLFF. The CDR3 coding sequence is TGTGCCAGCAGCTTAGGGACAGTGTTCGATCATGAAAAACTGTTTTTT.

Here the CDR3 DNA reads TGTGCCAGCAGTCAGACAGGGTACGACTATGGCTACACCTTC. The encoded protein is CASSQTGYDYGYTF. This chain links TRBV11-3 with TRBJ1-2; 7 positions agree with TRBD1. There are 14 residues in the CDR3. Losses at the gene ends were 6 bases for V and 3 bases for J; bases not matched to a gene: 7. Germline V gene sequence: CDR1 SGHNT, CDR2 YENEEA.